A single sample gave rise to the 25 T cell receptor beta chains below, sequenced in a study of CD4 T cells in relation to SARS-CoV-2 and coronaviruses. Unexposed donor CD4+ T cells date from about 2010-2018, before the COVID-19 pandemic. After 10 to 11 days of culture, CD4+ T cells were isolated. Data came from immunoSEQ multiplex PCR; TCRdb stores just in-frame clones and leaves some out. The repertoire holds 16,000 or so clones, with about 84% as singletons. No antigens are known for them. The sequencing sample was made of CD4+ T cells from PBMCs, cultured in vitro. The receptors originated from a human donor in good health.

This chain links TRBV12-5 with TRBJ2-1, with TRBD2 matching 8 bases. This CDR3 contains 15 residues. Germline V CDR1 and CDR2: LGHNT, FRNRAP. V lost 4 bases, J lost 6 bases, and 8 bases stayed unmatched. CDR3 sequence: CASGWGHGTSNEQFF. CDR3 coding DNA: TGTGCTAGTGGTTGGGGCCACGGGACTAGCAATGAGCAGTTCTTC.

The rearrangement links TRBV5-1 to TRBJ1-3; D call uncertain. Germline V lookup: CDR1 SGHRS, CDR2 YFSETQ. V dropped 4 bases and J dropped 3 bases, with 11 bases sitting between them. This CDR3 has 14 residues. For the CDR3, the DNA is TGCGCCAGCAGCGTGGGTGGTGTTGGAAACACCATATATTTT. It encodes CASSVGGVGNTIYF.

The CDR3 spells CASSTSLTKNIQYF. DNA for the CDR3: TGTGCCAGCAGCACCTCCTTAACCAAAAACATTCAGTACTTC. J is TRBJ2-4 and V is TRBV25-1; D unclear. CDR3 length equals 14 residues. The V gene lost 6 bases and the J gene lost 2 bases, with 11 bases spanning the gap. The germline V gene encodes CDR1 MGHDK and CDR2 SYGVNS.

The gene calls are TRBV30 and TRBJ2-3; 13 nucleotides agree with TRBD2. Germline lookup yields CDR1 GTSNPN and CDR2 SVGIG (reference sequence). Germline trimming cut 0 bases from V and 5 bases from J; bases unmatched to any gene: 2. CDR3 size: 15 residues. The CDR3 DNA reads TGTGCCTGGAGTGTAGGGACTAGCGGGATAGATACGCAGTATTTT. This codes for CAWSVGTSGIDTQYF.

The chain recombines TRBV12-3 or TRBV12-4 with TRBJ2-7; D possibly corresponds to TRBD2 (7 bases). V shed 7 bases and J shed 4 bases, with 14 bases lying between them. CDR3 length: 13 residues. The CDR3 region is CASTEGGLYEQYF. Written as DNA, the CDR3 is TGTGCCAGCACGGAGGGGGGGCTGTACGAGCAGTACTTC.

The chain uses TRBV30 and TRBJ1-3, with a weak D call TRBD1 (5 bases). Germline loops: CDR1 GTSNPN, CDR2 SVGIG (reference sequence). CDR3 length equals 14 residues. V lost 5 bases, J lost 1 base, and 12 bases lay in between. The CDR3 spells CAWARGLSGNTIYF. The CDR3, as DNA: TGTGCCTGGGCCCGGGGACTATCTGGAAACACCATATATTTT.

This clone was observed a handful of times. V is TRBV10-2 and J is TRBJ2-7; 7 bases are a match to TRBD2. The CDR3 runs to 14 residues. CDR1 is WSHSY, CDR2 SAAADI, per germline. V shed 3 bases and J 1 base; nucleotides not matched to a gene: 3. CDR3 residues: CASSDGLGSYEQYF. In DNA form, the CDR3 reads TGCGCCAGCAGTGACGGACTAGGGTCCTACGAGCAGTACTTC.

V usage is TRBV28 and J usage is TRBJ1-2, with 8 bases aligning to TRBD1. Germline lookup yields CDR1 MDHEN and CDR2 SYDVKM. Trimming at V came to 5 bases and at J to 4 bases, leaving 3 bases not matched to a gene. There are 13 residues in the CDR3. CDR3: CASSPDRGYGYTF. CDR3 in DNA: TGTGCCAGCAGTCCCGACAGGGGCTATGGCTACACCTTC.

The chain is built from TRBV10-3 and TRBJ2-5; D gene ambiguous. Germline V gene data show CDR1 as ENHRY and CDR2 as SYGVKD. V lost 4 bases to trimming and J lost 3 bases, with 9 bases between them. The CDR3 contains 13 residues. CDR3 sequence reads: CAISGMGEETQYF. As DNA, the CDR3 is TGTGCCATCAGTGGGATGGGTGAAGAGACCCAGTACTTC.

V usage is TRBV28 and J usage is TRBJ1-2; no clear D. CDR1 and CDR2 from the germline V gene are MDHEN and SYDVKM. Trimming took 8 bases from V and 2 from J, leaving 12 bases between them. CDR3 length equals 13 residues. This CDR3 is CASRHSENYGYTF. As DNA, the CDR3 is TGTGCCAGCCGGCATTCGGAGAACTATGGCTACACCTTC.

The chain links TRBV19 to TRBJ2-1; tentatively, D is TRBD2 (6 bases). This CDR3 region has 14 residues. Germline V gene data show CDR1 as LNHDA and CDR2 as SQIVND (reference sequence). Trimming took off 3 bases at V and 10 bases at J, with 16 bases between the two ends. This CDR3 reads CASSMGGHGGEQFF. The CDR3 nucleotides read TGTGCCAGTAGTATGGGAGGACATGGAGGAGAGCAGTTCTTC.

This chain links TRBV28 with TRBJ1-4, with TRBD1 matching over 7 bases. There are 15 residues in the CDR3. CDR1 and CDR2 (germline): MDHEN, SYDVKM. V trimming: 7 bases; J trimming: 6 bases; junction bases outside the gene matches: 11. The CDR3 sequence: CASNPRQGAHEKLFF. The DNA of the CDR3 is TGTGCCAGCAATCCCCGACAGGGAGCTCATGAAAAACTGTTTTTT.

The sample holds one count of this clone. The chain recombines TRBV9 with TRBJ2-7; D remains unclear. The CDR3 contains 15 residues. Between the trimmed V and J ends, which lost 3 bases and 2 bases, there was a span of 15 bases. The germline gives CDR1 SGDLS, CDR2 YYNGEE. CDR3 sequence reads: CASSEGPLLTYEQYF. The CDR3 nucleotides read TGTGCCAGCAGCGAGGGTCCCCTTCTAACCTACGAGCAGTACTTC.

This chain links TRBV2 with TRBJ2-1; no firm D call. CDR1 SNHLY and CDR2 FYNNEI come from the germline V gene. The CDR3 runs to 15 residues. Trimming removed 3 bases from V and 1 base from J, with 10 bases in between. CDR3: CASSEAGSSYNEQFF. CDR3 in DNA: TGTGCCAGCAGTGAGGCCGGCAGTTCCTACAATGAGCAGTTCTTC. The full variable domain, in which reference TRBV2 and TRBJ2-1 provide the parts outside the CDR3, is EPEVTQTPSHQVTQMGQEVILRCVPISNHLYFYWYRQILGQKVEFLVSFYNNEISEKSEIFDDQFSVERPDGSNFTLKIRSTKLEDSAMYFCASSEAGSSYNEQFFGPGTRLTVL.

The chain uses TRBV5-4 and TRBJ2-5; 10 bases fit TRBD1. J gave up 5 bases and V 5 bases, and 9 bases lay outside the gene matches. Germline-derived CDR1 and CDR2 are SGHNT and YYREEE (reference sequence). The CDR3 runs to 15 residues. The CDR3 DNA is TGTGCCAGCAGTTCGGGACAGGGGATGAAGGAGACCCAGTACTTC. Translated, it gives CASSSGQGMKETQYF.

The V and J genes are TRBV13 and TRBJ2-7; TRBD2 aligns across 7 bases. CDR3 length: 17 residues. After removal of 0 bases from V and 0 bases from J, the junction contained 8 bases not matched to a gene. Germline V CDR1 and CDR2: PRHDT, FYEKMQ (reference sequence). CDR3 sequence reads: CASSLGWGSGTSYEQYF. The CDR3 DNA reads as TGTGCCAGCAGCTTAGGGTGGGGCAGCGGGACCTCCTACGAGCAGTACTTC.

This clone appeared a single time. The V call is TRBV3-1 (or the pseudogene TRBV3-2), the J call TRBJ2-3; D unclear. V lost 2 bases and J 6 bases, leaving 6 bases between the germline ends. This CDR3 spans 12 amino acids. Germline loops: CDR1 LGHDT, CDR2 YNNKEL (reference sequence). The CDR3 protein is CASSQPGDTQYF. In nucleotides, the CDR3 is TGTGCCAGCAGCCAACCCGGGGATACGCAGTATTTT.

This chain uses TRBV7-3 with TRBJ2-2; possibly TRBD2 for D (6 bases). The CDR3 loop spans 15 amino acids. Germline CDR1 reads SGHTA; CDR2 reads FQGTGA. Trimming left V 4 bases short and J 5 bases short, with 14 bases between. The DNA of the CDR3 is TGTGCCAGCAGCTACCGGGACGCGGGGACCGGGGAGCTGTTTTTT. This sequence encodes CASSYRDAGTGELFF.

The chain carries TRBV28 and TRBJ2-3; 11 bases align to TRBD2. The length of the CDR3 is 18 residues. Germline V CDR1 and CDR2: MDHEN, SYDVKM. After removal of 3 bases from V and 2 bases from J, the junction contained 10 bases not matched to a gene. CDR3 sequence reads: CASSFSGLAGGPTDTQYF. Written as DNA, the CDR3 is TGTGCCAGCAGTTTTAGCGGCCTAGCGGGAGGACCCACAGATACGCAGTATTTT. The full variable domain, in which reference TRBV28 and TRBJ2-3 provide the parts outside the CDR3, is DVKVTQSSRYLVKRTGEKVFLECVQDMDHENMFWYRQDPGLGLRLIYFSYDVKMKEKGDIPEGYSVSREKKERFSLILESASTNQTSMYLCASSFSGLAGGPTDTQYFGPGTRLTVL.

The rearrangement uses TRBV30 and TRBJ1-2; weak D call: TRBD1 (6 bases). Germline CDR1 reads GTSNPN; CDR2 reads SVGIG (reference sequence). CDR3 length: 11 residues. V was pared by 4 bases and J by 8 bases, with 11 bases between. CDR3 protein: CAWTRQEGYTF. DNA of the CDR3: TGTGCCTGGACCCGACAGGAGGGCTACACCTTC.

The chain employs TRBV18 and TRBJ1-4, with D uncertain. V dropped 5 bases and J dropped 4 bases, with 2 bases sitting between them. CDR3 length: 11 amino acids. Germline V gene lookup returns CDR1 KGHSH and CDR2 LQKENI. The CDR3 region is CASSNNEKLFF. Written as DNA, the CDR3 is TGTGCCAGCTCAAATAATGAAAAACTGTTTTTT.

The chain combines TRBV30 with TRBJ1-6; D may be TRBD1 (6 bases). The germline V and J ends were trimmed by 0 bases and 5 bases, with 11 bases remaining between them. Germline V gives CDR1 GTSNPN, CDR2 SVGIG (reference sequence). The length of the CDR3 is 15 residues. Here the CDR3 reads CAWSVGQPNNSPLHF. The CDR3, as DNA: TGTGCCTGGAGTGTCGGACAGCCCAATAATTCACCCCTCCACTTT.

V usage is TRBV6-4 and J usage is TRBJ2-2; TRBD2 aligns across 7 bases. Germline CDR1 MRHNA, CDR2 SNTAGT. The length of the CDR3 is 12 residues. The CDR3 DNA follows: TGTGGCAGGGAGGGCCGAAGCGGGGAGCTGTTTTTT. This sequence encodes CGREGRSGELFF.

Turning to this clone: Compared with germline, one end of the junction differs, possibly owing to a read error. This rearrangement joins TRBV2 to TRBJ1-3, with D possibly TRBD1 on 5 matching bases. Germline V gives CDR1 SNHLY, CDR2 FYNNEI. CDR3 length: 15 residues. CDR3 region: CASSEGDHRGNTIYF. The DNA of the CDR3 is TGTGCCAGCAGCGAAGGGGACCATCGTGGAAACACCATATATTTT.

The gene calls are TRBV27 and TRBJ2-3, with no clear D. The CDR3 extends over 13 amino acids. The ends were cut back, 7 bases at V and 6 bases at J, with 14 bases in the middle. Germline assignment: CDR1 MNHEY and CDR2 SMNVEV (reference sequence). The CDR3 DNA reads TGTGCCAGCACCGATCCAGACCGCGATACGCAGTATTTT. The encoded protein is CASTDPDRDTQYF.